These 21 T cell receptor beta chains were sequenced from one sample in a study of blood T cell repertoires in COVID-19. Sequencing used immunoSEQ multiplex PCR; TCRdb keeps in-frame clones, though not all of them. The sample lists some 60,000 clones; 81% were seen once. Sequencing used peripheral blood. The receptors here all came from an elderly woman with active or convalescent COVID-19.

CDR3: CASSVSDGLKAFF. The DNA for the CDR3 is TGTGCCAGCAGCGTATCAGATGGACTTAAAGCTTTCTTT. J is TRBJ1-1 and V is TRBV9; D is unresolved. The CDR3 loop spans 13 amino acids. Germline V gene data show CDR1 as SGDLS and CDR2 as YYNGEE. Trimming stripped 1 base from V and 9 bases from J, with 13 bases between.

This clone was seen a few times. The CDR3 here is CASSRSSGERGARDHTYNEQFF. The CDR3 DNA reads TGTGCCAGCTCACGATCGAGCGGGGAGCGGGGGGCCAGAGACCACACCTACAATGAGCAGTTCTTC. The V and J genes are TRBV18 and TRBJ2-1; 9 bases map to TRBD2. Germline V gives CDR1 KGHSH, CDR2 LQKENI. V lost 4 bases, J lost 2 bases, and 24 bases stayed unmatched. CDR3 length equals 22 residues.

The chain links TRBV9 to TRBJ2-7, with 12 positions matching TRBD2. V lost 1 base to trimming and J lost 3 bases; unmatched junction nucleotides: 5. This CDR3 has 16 amino acids. The V gene's germline CDR1 is SGDLS and CDR2 YYNGEE. The CDR3: CASSVTGLAGHYEQYF. CDR3 nucleotide sequence: TGTGCCAGCAGCGTAACGGGACTAGCGGGTCACTACGAGCAGTACTTC.

With respect to this clone: The sample carries other DNA sequences with the same CDR3. The chain joins TRBV6-2 or TRBV6-3 to TRBJ1-1, with no clear D. Per germline, CDR1 MNHEY and CDR2 SVGEGT. CDR3 size: 15 residues. Trimming stripped 0 bases from V and 2 bases from J, with 10 bases between. The CDR3 region has the DNA TGTGCCAGCAGTTACTCGAGGTATGGTAACACTGAAGCTTTCTTT. Protein: CASSYSRYGNTEAFF.

The J gene is TRBJ2-3, the V gene TRBV3-1 (or the pseudogene TRBV3-2), with TRBD2 matching over 9 bases. The trim removed 5 bases at V and 4 bases at J, leaving 10 bases unmatched. Germline lookup yields CDR1 LGHDT and CDR2 YNNKEL (reference sequence). The CDR3 has 16 amino acids. The CDR3 is CASSDPWLAGSDTQYF. CDR3 DNA: TGTGCCAGCAGCGACCCGTGGCTAGCGGGGTCAGATACGCAGTATTTT.

The genes are TRBV9 and TRBJ1-6; possible D gene TRBD1, 5 bases. CDR1 SGDLS and CDR2 YYNGEE come from the germline V gene. The CDR3 is made up of 18 amino acids. The V end was cut by 0 bases, the J end by 0 bases, with 13 bases between. CDR3 region: CASSVAGGTNSYNSPLHF. The CDR3 DNA reads TGTGCCAGCAGCGTAGCCGGGGGGACGAACTCCTATAATTCACCCCTCCACTTT.

To note about this clone: The junction departs from the called germline gene at one end, perhaps through a read error. The gene calls are TRBV6-1 and TRBJ1-6, with D possibly matching TRBD1 (5 bases). In germline, CDR1 is MNHNS, CDR2 SASEGT. The CDR3 extends over 16 amino acids. In DNA, the CDR3 is TGTGCCAGCATTGAATATCCCAGGGTTCCTGATTCACCCCTCCACTTT. As protein: CASIEYPRVPDSPLHF.

V gene TRBV6-1 combines with J gene TRBJ2-5, with TRBD2 matching over 9 bases. There are 18 residues in the CDR3. V lost 1 base, J lost 4 bases, and 13 bases stayed unmatched. The germline CDR1 and CDR2 sequences are MNHNS and SASEGT. In DNA, the CDR3 is TGTGCCAGCAGTGAAGTTATCGCGGCGGGGGGGCCGAGAGAGACCCAGTACTTC. This encodes CASSEVIAAGGPRETQYF.

The chain joins TRBV7-2 to TRBJ2-3; 8 bases line up with TRBD2. Germline values: CDR1 SGHTA, CDR2 FQGNSA. After removal of 5 bases from V and 4 bases from J, the junction contained 8 bases not matched to a gene. The CDR3 extends over 15 amino acids. The CDR3 protein is CASSLGGAGADTQYF. CDR3 bases: TGTGCCAGCAGCCTCGGGGGGGCAGGTGCAGATACGCAGTATTTT. The full variable domain, its missing parts supplied by reference TRBV7-2 and TRBJ2-3, is GAGVSQSPSNKVTEKGKDVELRCDPISGHTALYWYRQSLGQGLEFLIYFQGNSAPDKSGLPSDRFSAERTGGSVSTLTIQRTQQEDSAVYLCASSLGGAGADTQYFGPGTRLTVL.

This clone was picked up a small number of times. This sequence joins TRBV2 and TRBJ2-7; D unclear. Germline assignment: CDR1 SNHLY and CDR2 FYNNEI. This CDR3 comprises 13 residues. Trimming pared 8 bases from V and 6 bases from J, leaving 17 bases between. The CDR3 loop reads CASQITVIVEQYF. The CDR3 nucleotides are TGTGCCAGCCAGATAACAGTTATTGTCGAGCAGTACTTC.

The V gene is TRBV9, the J gene TRBJ2-1; 10 bases agree with TRBD2. The CDR3 is 14 residues long. Germline CDR1 is SGDLS and CDR2 is YYNGEE. The V gene end was trimmed by 2 bases and the J gene end by 6 bases; junction bases not matched to a gene: 2. The CDR3 nucleotides are TGTGCCAGCAGCGTTAGCGGGGGGTTCAATGAGCAGTTCTTC. Amino acid sequence: CASSVSGGFNEQFF. Filled out from reference TRBV9 and TRBJ2-1, the complete variable domain reads DSGVTQTPKHLITATGQRVTLRCSPRSGDLSVYWYQQSLDQGLQFLIQYYNGEERAKGNILERFSAQQFPDLHSELNLSSLELGDSALYFCASSVSGGFNEQFFGPGTRLTVL.

This chain connects TRBV6-5 to TRBJ2-2; D is possibly TRBD2 (6 bases). V lost 8 bases, J lost 0 bases, and 13 bases lay in between. CDR1 and CDR2 from the germline V gene are MNHEY and SVGAGI. The CDR3 is 15 residues long. The CDR3 loop is CASWAGPPNTGELFF. In DNA form, the CDR3 reads TGTGCCAGCTGGGCGGGACCTCCGAACACCGGGGAGCTGTTTTTT.

This clone was recorded a few times. The chain joins TRBV7-9 to TRBJ2-1, with TRBD2 identical over 7 bases. V lost 3 bases to trimming and J lost 10 bases; unmatched junction nucleotides: 3. Germline V gene data show CDR1 as SEHNR and CDR2 as FQNEAQ (reference sequence). The CDR3 is made up of 12 amino acids. CDR3 bases: TGTGCCAGCAGCTTGGGGCGGGAGGAGCAGTTCTTC. Translation: CASSLGREEQFF.

The V call is TRBV7-9, the J call TRBJ1-4; 9 bases map to TRBD1. The CDR3 is 17 amino acids. V trimming: 2 bases; J trimming: 0 bases; junction bases outside the gene matches: 4. Germline lookup yields CDR1 SEHNR and CDR2 FQNEAQ (reference sequence). In DNA, the CDR3 is TGTGCCAGCAGCTTAAACAGGGGGCGATCAACTAATGAAAAACTGTTTTTT. This translates into CASSLNRGRSTNEKLFF.

V and J are TRBV7-2 and TRBJ2-2; D perhaps matches TRBD1 (6 bases). The CDR3 consists of 13 residues. The ends were cut back, 9 bases at V and 6 bases at J, with 14 bases in the middle. Per the germline V gene, CDR1 is SGHTA and CDR2 is FQGNSA. The CDR3 reads CASWGQGSGELFF. CDR3 coding DNA: TGTGCCAGTTGGGGGCAGGGGTCCGGGGAGCTGTTTTTT.

The V call is TRBV5-8, the J call TRBJ2-7; the D is unclear. In germline, CDR1 is SGHTS, CDR2 YDEGEE. The CDR3 extends over 14 amino acids. V was pared by 2 bases and J by 0 bases, with 9 bases between. Written as DNA, the CDR3 is TGTGCCAGCAGCTTTATCTTGAGCTCCTACGAGCAGTACTTC. Translation: CASSFILSSYEQYF.

The rearrangement links TRBV25-1 to TRBJ1-6; the match to TRBD1 covers 9 bases. V dropped 6 bases and J dropped 7; count of bases not matched to a gene: 4. Germline V gene lookup returns CDR1 MGHDK and CDR2 SYGVNS. This CDR3 contains 14 residues. In DNA, the CDR3 is TGTGCCAGCAGCTGGGGACAGGGAAATTCACCCCTCCACTTT. This translates into CASSWGQGNSPLHF.

The chain is built from TRBV5-1 and TRBJ2-7; TRBD1 agrees at 7 bases. This CDR3 has 13 amino acids. Germline CDR1 SGHRS, CDR2 YFSETQ. The V segment lost 4 bases and the J segment 4 bases; nucleotides outside the gene matches: 5. The CDR3 sequence: CASSTGTAYEQYF. As DNA, the CDR3 is TGCGCCAGCAGCACCGGGACAGCGTACGAGCAGTACTTC.

This clone was detected only a few times. The V gene is TRBV6-2 or TRBV6-3, the J gene TRBJ2-5; 7 nucleotides match TRBD1. The CDR3 spans 13 residues. Germline V CDR1 and CDR2: MNHEY, SVGEGT. Losses at the gene ends were 2 bases for V and 8 bases for J; bases not matched to a gene: 5. DNA of the CDR3: TGTGCCAGCAGTTACGGCGGACAGGCCACCCAGTACTTC. As protein: CASSYGGQATQYF.

The chain joins TRBV27 to TRBJ2-5; 8 bases fit TRBD2. V dropped 6 bases and J dropped 0; count of bases not matched to a gene: 6. Germline V gene sequence: CDR1 MNHEY, CDR2 SMNVEV (reference sequence). The CDR3 has 15 residues. Here the CDR3 DNA reads TGTGCCAGCAGAGGACTAGCTCAGTACCAAGAGACCCAGTACTTC. Translation gives CASRGLAQYQETQYF.

The chain joins TRBV10-3 to TRBJ2-2; the D gene is possibly TRBD1 (7 bases). The V gene lost 10 bases and the J gene lost 1 base, with 13 bases spanning the gap. This CDR3 contains 14 residues. Per germline, CDR1 ENHRY and CDR2 SYGVKD. The CDR3 spells CATRGTENTGELFF. CDR3 coding DNA: TGTGCCACCCGGGGGACAGAGAACACCGGGGAGCTGTTTTTT.